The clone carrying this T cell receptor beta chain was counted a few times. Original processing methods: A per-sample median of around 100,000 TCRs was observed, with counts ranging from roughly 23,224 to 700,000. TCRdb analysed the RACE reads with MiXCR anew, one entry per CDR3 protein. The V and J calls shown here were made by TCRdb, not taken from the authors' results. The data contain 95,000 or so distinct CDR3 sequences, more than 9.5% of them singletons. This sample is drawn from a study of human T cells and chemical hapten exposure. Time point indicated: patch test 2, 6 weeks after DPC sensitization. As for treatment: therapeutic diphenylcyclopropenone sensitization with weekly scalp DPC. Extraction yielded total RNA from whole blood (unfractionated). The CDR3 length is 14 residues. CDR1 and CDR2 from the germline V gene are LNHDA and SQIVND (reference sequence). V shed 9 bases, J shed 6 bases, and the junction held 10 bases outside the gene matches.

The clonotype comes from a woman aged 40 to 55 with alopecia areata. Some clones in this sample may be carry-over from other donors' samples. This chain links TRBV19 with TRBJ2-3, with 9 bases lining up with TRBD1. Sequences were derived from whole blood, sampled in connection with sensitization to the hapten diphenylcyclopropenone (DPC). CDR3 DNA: TGTGCCAGCTCGGGGACAGGGTTTCGGGATACGCAGTATTTT. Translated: CASSGTGFRDTQYF. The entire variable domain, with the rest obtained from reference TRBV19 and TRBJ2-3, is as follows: DGGITQSPKYLFRKEGQNVTLSCEQNLNHDAMYWYRQDPGQGLRLIYYSQIVNDFQKGDIAEGYSVSREKKESFPLTVTSAQKNPTAFYLCASSGTGFRDTQYFGPGTRLTVL.